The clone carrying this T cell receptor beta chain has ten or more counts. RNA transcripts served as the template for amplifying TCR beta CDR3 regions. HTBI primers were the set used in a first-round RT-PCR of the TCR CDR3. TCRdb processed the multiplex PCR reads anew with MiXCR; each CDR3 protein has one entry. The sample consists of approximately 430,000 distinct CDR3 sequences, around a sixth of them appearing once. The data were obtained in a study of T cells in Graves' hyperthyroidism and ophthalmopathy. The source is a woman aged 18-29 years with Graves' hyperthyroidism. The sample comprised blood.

The CDR3 DNA sequence: TGTGCCAGCAGACCCCGGAGCCTAAGGCACGAGCAGTACTTC. It translates to CASRPRSLRHEQYF. V gene TRBV6-2 or TRBV6-3 combines with J gene TRBJ2-7; D not resolved. In germline, CDR1 is MNHEY, CDR2 SVGEGT. Trimming shortened V by 6 bases and J by 5 bases, and 17 bases separated the two germline ends. CDR3 length: 14 amino acids.